The 15 T cell receptor beta chains in this list originate from one sample, sequenced in a study of beta chain features in type 1 diabetes (dated by TCRdb to 2017 to 2018). Library generation was performed with the immunoSEQ multiplex PCR assay. The entire amount of isolated RNA was reverse transcribed using the High Capacity cDNA Reverse Transcription Kit, so the sequenced TCRB transcripts were expressed ones. Entries here come from immuneACCESS through TCRdb and include only in-frame sequences with V and J called. Some clones fail to appear in such tables; in the studies checked, an unresolved V gene covers under half of the shortfall, and the cause of the remainder is unknown. The table for this sample lists under 500,000 clones; 30% of them were counted only once. 0.05% to 0.065% of the sample belongs to the ten largest clones. Sequencing was performed on naive CD4+ T cells from blood. The sample's cell subset or site label, decoded: true naive CD4+ T cells. The receptors originated from a man aged 18 to 29 in good health.

This clone was counted between two and nine times. The chain employs TRBV23-1 and TRBJ2-7; possibly TRBD2 for D (6 bases). TRBV23-1 is an open reading frame, and its role is uncertain. The ends were cut back, 3 bases at V and 0 bases at J, with 15 bases in the middle. This CDR3 is 16 amino acids long. This CDR3 is CASSHLRGGRSYEQYF. CDR3 nucleotide sequence: TGCGCCAGCAGTCATCTTAGGGGAGGTCGCTCCTACGAGCAGTACTTC.

This clone was detected only a few times. This sequence joins TRBV15 and TRBJ2-1; 8 nucleotides align to TRBD2. There are 17 residues in the CDR3. Losses at the gene ends were 5 bases for V and 4 bases for J; bases not matched to a gene: 13. The germline V gene encodes CDR1 LNHNV and CDR2 YYDKDF (reference sequence). The CDR3 DNA sequence: TGTGCCACCAGCGGTGGAGTAGCGGGAATTCGTTACAATGAGCAGTTCTTC. It yields the protein CATSGGVAGIRYNEQFF.

The chain links TRBV29-1 to TRBJ2-7, with D maybe TRBD2 (6 bases). Germline values: CDR1 SQVTM, CDR2 ANQGSEA. The CDR3 covers 13 residues. V lost 7 bases and J 0 bases, leaving 13 bases between the germline ends. CDR3 region: CSAVRGSSYEQYF. The CDR3, as DNA: TGCAGCGCGGTCCGGGGGAGCTCCTACGAGCAGTACTTC.

The chain couples TRBV6-5 to TRBJ2-1; TRBD2 agrees at 7 bases. This CDR3 spans 14 amino acids. Germline trimming cut 4 bases from V and 5 bases from J; bases unmatched to any gene: 5. Per the germline V gene, CDR1 is MNHEY and CDR2 is SVGAGI. CDR3 bases: TGTGCCAGCAGTTCTAGCGGAGGTAACAATGAGCAGTTCTTC. Translation: CASSSSGGNNEQFF.

The chain combines TRBV25-1 with TRBJ2-7; 8 nucleotides align to TRBD1. Germline CDR1 is MGHDK and CDR2 is SYGVNS. V lost 1 base to trimming and J lost 3 bases; unmatched junction nucleotides: 2. This CDR3 region has 14 residues. CDR3: CASSEFGQGYEQYF. The DNA for the CDR3 is TGTGCCAGCAGTGAATTTGGACAGGGCTACGAGCAGTACTTC.

The CDR3 bases are TGTGCCAGCAGCTTTGATCCTTCGTCTAACTATGGCTACACCTTC. As protein: CASSFDPSSNYGYTF. This chain links TRBV11-1 with TRBJ1-2; unclear D gene. From germline, CDR1 is SGHAT and CDR2 FQDESV (reference sequence). Trimming shortened V by 3 bases and J by 0 bases, and 11 bases separated the two germline ends. The CDR3 runs to 15 residues.

V usage is TRBV15 and J usage is TRBJ2-3; D is unresolved. Trimming took off 0 bases at V and 5 bases at J, with 6 bases between the two ends. This CDR3 has 13 residues. Per the germline V gene, CDR1 is LNHNV and CDR2 is YYDKDF (reference sequence). CDR3 DNA: TGTGCCACCAGCAGAGAGCGGCGAGATACGCAGTATTTT. This translates into CATSRERRDTQYF.

This clone was seen a single time. The CDR3 coding sequence is TGCGCCAGCAGCTTGGGACAGGCCGAAGCGTTCTTC. It codes for CASSLGQAEAFF. V and J are TRBV5-1 and TRBJ2-1, with D perhaps matching TRBD1 (6 bases). Germline values: CDR1 SGHRS, CDR2 YFSETQ. The germline V and J ends were trimmed by 0 bases and 15 bases, with 13 bases remaining between them. This CDR3 has 12 amino acids.

This clone occurred a few times. V usage is TRBV10-3 and J usage is TRBJ2-1; TRBD2 agrees at 9 bases. V shed 6 bases, J shed 4 bases, and the junction held 7 bases outside the gene matches. Germline V gives CDR1 ENHRY, CDR2 SYGVKD. There are 15 residues in the CDR3. The CDR3 sequence is CAISLGTSNYNEQFF. For the CDR3, the DNA is TGTGCCATCAGCCTAGGGACTAGCAATTACAATGAGCAGTTCTTC.

This clone was seen a single time. The chain recombines TRBV27 with TRBJ2-7; TRBD1 matches 8 bases. The CDR3 spans 13 residues. The germline CDR1 and CDR2 sequences are MNHEY and SMNVEV (reference sequence). V was clipped by 3 bases and J by 8 bases; unmatched bases: 6. This CDR3 is CASSFLDRDKQYF. CDR3 nucleotide sequence: TGTGCCAGCAGTTTTCTGGACAGGGATAAGCAGTACTTC.

The J gene is TRBJ2-2, the V gene TRBV9; D uncertain. The CDR3 totals 14 residues. V was pared by 2 bases and J by 7 bases, with 12 bases between. In germline, CDR1 is SGDLS, CDR2 YYNGEE. The CDR3 DNA reads TGTGCCAGCAGCGTCCCCCCCATCGGCGGGGAGCTGTTTTTT. Translated, it gives CASSVPPIGGELFF.

This clone was picked up a small number of times. Distinct nucleotide sequences in the sample also encode this CDR3. The chain employs TRBV28 and TRBJ2-7; D might be TRBD2 (5 bases). V dropped 2 bases and J dropped 4 bases, with 6 bases sitting between them. CDR3 length: 12 residues. CDR1 and CDR2 from the germline V gene are MDHEN and SYDVKM. CDR3 in amino acids: CASSLRGYEQYF. CDR3 nucleotides: TGTGCCAGCAGTTTACGGGGTTACGAGCAGTACTTC.

The chain has TRBV4-2 and TRBJ2-1; perhaps D is TRBD1 or TRBD2 (6 bases each). The CDR3 has 15 amino acids. Trimming took 3 bases from V and 10 from J, leaving 19 bases between them. Germline assignment: CDR1 LGHNA and CDR2 YNFKEQ. The CDR3 DNA reads as TGTGCCAGCAGCCACCCGGGACTCCGAGGGGGGGAGCAGTTCTTC. Encoded protein: CASSHPGLRGGEQFF.

CDR3 in DNA: TGTGCCTGGAGTGTCGGGGAGGGTCAGCCCCAGCATTTT. This gives the protein CAWSVGEGQPQHF. The chain combines TRBV30 with TRBJ1-5; D is undetermined. This CDR3 has 13 residues. The V end was cut by 0 bases, the J end by 6 bases, with 9 bases between. The germline gives CDR1 GTSNPN, CDR2 SVGIG (reference sequence).

The V and J genes are TRBV15 and TRBJ2-1, with D possibly being TRBD1 (5 bases). V dropped 7 bases and J dropped 2 bases, with 9 bases sitting between them. The CDR3 sequence is 13 residues long. From germline, CDR1 is LNHNV and CDR2 YYDKDF (reference sequence). The CDR3 is CATKADTYNEQFF. CDR3 nucleotide sequence: TGTGCCACCAAGGCGGACACCTACAATGAGCAGTTCTTC.